This T cell receptor (beta chain) was captured in a study of human T cells and chemical hapten exposure. Whole-study context: The sensitizing agent was 2% DPC, placed on 2 cm by 2 cm of upper inner arm skin. Upper back patch tests used 0.01% DPC, scored after 6 days. Study observations and caveats: Expanded TCRs were compared with controls, and the expanded TCRs formed significantly more large CDR3 similarity clusters.

In the case of this clonotype: Its specificity is unknown.

V lost 0 bases and J lost 8, with 11 bases in between. Per germline, CDR1 LGHNA and CDR2 YSLEER. The CDR3 is 15 residues long. As the library was built, unique molecular identifiers were attached to individual cDNA molecules. TCRdb processed the RACE reads anew with MiXCR; each CDR3 protein has one entry. The sample includes some 49,000 distinct CDR3 sequences, 9.6% of them seen just once. Time point noted: pre-sensitization, week 0. Treatment indicated: therapeutic diphenylcyclopropenone sensitization with weekly scalp DPC. Sequencing started from total RNA isolated from unfractionated whole blood. The rearrangement links TRBV4-3 to TRBJ1-6, with a weak D call TRBD1 (5 bases). The receptor's source is a woman aged 30 to 39 with alopecia areata. Some clones in this sample may be carry-over from other donors' samples. The source was whole blood, collected in connection with sensitization to the hapten diphenylcyclopropenone (DPC). As DNA, the CDR3 is TGCGCCAGCAGCCAAGAGGTCCGGGGGGATTCACCCCTCCACTTT. Its translation: CASSQEVRGDSPLHF.